This T cell receptor (beta chain) was identified in a study of blood T cells in healthy people across ages. Whole-study results and caveats: PBMCs went unsorted, and a conclusive naive versus antigen-experienced comparison was therefore prevented.

A J-beta primer mix and a sample-barcoded 5' primer were used in a second PCR of about 7 to 12 cycles. TCRdb passed the 5' RACE reads through MiXCR, listing each CDR3 protein once. In the table there are about 500,000 distinct CDR3 sequences, about 24% of which are singletons. As regards this clonotype: As yet, its antigen is unknown.

Whenever a sample was processed, at least 6.5 million PBMCs were isolated. The CDR3 length is 11 residues. Trimming took 10 bases from V and 8 from J, leaving 14 bases between them. CDR1 is MDHEN, CDR2 SYDVKM, per germline. This same sample was also part of a study on T cells of mothers and their children.

The sequenced material came from blood. The chain links TRBV28 to TRBJ1-2; D might be TRBD1 (6 bases). This TCR came from a boy younger than 18 in good health. The CDR3 DNA follows: TGTGCCACCGAACAGGGCTGGGGCTACACCTTC. Protein sequence: CATEQGWGYTF.